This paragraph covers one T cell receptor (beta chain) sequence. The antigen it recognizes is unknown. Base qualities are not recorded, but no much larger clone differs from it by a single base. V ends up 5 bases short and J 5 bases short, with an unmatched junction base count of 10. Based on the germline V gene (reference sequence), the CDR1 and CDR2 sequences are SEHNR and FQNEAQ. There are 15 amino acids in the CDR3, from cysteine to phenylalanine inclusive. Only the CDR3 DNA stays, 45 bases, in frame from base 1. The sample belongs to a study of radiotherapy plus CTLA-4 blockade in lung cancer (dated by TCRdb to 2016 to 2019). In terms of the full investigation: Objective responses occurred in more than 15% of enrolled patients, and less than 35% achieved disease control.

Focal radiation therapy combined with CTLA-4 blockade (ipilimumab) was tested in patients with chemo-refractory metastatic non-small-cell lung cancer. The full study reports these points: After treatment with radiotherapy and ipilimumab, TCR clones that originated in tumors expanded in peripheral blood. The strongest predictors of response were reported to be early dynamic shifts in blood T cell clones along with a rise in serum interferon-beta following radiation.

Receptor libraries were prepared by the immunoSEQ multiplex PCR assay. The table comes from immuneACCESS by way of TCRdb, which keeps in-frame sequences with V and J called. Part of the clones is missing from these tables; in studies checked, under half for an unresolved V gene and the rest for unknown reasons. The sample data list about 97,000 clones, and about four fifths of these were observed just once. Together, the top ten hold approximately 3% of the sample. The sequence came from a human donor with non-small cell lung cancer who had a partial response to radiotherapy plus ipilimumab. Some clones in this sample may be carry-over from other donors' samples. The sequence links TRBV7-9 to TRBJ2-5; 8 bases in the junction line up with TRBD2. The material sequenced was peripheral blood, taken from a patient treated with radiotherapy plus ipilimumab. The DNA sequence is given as TGTGCCAGCAGCGGGCTCGGGGGGGCCCATGAGACCCAGTACTTC. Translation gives CASSGLGGAHETQYF.